This paragraph reports one T cell receptor beta chain. The antigen remains undetermined. This sample is part of a study of shared clonotypes between healthy human individuals. Overall study: Each donor's CD8 memory used one plate, CD8 naive two, each CD4 subset three. The study's findings and limits: Shared across a few donors were 4% to 5% of the naive CD4 clonotypes. Compared with memory subsets, naive subsets generally had larger estimated richness.

The naive CD8 population came from CD45RO-negative cells selected for CCR7, without terminally differentiated effector memory CD45RA+ cells. Germline V CDR1 and CDR2: SGHTA, FQGNSA. This CDR3 region has 15 residues. Trimming stripped 1 base from V and 7 bases from J, with 16 bases between. Sequenced by immunoSEQ multiplex PCR; TCRdb stores in-frame clones only, minus some. The sample has approximately 1.9 million clones, around 95% seen once; the top ten hold around 1.8%. The rearrangement uses TRBV7-2 and TRBJ2-5, with a possible D match to TRBD1 (5 bases). The TCR was taken from a man aged 18 to 30 in good health. Some clones in this sample may be carry-over from other donors' samples. Sequenced input: naive CD8+ T cells from PBMCs. The CDR3 loop reads CASSLVGQGYGTQYF. CDR3 DNA: TGTGCCAGCAGCTTAGTCGGCCAGGGCTACGGGACCCAGTACTTC.